This T cell receptor beta chain was profiled in a study of human T cells and chemical hapten exposure. Time point specified: patch test 3, about 24 weeks after DPC sensitization. Treatment defined: therapeutic diphenylcyclopropenone sensitization with weekly scalp DPC. A single record per CDR3 protein comes from TCRdb applying MiXCR to the RACE reads. Of over 55,000 distinct CDR3 sequences in the sample, roughly 10% were seen once. This clonotype was detected many times. What it binds is not known. Study-wide findings and caveats: Patch test score showed a positive correlation with PT1 expanded TCR counts.

This receptor was taken from a woman aged 50 to 60 with alopecia areata. Some clones in this sample may be carry-over from other donors' samples. Sequencing was performed on whole blood, taken in connection with sensitization to the hapten diphenylcyclopropenone (DPC).

CDR3 region: CASSPRQETQYF. DNA for the CDR3: TGTGCCAGCTCACCTCGACAAGAGACCCAGTACTTC. The chain links TRBV18 to TRBJ2-5; unclear D gene. The CDR3 sequence is 12 residues long. With 3 bases removed from V and 2 bases from J, the gap between germline ends came to 4 bases. CDR1 KGHSH and CDR2 LQKENI come from the germline V gene.